This TCR beta chain was profiled in a study of breast tumors, draining lymph nodes, adjacent tissues. Study-level findings and limits: Most tumor T cells seemingly derive from lymph node, then expand in tumor. Data only fit, rather than demonstrated, lymph node origin of most tumor T cells. Tumor repertoires ranked between lymph nodes and nontumor tissue in diversity, with V and J gene preferences.

In germline, CDR1 is LNHDA, CDR2 SQIVND (reference sequence). The ends lost 4 bases at V and 5 bases at J; junction bases unmatched: 7. The CDR3 loop spans 14 amino acids. TCRdb recomputed calls from the multiplex PCR reads with MiXCR, one row per CDR3 protein. The sample consists of around 12,000 distinct CDR3 sequences, roughly 60% of them appearing once. Comments on this clonotype: Its antigen remains unidentified.

This clonotype was obtained from a female donor with breast cancer. Some clones in this sample may be carry-over from other donors' samples. Sequenced sample: tumor-adjacent breast tissue. The chain is built from TRBV19 and TRBJ1-2; 7 bases are a match to TRBD1. CDR3 DNA: TGTGCCAGTAGTACGGGACAGCGGGGGTATGGCTACACCTTC. This translates into CASSTGQRGYGYTF. Full variable domain (rest looked up from reference TRBV19 and TRBJ1-2): DGGITQSPKYLFRKEGQNVTLSCEQNLNHDAMYWYRQDPGQGLRLIYYSQIVNDFQKGDIAEGYSVSREKKESFPLTVTSAQKNPTAFYLCASSTGQRGYGYTFGSGTRLTVV.